The T cell receptor beta chain under discussion was sequenced for a study of blood T cells in healthy people across ages. Findings of the study overall: The long-lived group displayed more naive CD4+ cells, plus higher diversity, than the aged donors did.

The length of the CDR3 is 14 residues. Germline V gene lookup returns CDR1 LNHNV and CDR2 YYDKDF (reference sequence). A remark on this clonotype: Its antigen is still unknown. The junction differs from germline at one of its ends, possibly a read error.

Samples each had at least 6 micrograms of total RNA extracted. Next came a second PCR, run for about 6 to 12 cycles, which used a sample-barcoded 5' primer along with a J-beta primer mix. Carrying 12 random nucleotides, a template-switch adaptor labeled each individual cDNA molecule. TCRdb itself ran the 5' RACE reads through MiXCR, one entry per CDR3 protein. The table has 1.5 million to 2 million distinct CDR3 sequences, about 31% seen once. The chain recombines TRBV15 with TRBJ1-4, with unresolved D. The clonotype was recovered from a woman in her twenties or thirties in good health. Sequenced sample: blood. DNA of the CDR3: TGTACCACCAGCAGAGCACAGACTTGGGAAAAACTGTTTTTT. Amino acids: CTTSRAQTWEKLFF.